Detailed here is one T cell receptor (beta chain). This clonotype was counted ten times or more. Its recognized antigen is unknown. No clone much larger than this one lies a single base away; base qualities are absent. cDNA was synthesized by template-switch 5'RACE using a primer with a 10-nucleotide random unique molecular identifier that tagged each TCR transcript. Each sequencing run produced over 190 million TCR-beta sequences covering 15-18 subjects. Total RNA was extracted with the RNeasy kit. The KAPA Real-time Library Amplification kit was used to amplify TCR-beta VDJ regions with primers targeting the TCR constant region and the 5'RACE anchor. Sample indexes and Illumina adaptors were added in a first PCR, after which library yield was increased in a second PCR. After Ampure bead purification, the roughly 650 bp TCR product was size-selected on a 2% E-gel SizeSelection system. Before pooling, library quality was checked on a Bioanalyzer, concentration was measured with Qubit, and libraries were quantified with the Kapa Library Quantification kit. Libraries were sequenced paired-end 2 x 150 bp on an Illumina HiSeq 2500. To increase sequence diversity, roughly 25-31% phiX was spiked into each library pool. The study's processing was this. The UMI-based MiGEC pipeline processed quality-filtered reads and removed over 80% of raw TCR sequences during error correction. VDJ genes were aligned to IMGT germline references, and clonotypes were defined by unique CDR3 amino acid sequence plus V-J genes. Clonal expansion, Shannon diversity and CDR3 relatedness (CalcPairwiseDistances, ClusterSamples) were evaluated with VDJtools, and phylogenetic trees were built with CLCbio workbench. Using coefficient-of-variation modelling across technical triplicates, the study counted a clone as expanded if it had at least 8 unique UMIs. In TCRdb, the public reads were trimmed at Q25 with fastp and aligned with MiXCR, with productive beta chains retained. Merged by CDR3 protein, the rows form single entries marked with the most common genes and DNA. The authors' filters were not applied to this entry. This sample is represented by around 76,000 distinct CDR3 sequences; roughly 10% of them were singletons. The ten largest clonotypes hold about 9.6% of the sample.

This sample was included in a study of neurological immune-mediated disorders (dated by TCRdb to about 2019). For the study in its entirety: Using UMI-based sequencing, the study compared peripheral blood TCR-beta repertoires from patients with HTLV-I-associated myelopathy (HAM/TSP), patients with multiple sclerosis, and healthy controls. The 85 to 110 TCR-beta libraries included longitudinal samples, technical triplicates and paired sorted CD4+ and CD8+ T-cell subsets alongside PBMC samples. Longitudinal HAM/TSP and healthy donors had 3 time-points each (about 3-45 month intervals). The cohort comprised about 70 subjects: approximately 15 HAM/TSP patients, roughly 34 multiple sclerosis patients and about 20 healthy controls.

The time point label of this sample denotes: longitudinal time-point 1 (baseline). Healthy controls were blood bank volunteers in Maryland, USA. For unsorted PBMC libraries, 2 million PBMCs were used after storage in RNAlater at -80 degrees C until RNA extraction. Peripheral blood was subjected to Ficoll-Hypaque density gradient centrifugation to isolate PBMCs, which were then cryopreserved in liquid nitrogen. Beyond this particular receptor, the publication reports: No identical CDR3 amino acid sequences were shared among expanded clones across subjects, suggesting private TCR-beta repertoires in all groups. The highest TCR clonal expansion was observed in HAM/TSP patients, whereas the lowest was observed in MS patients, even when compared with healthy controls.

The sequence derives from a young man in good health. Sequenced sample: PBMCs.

The CDR3 in this case is CSAPARDRYNEQFF. The nucleotide sequence is given as TGCAGCGCACCCGCCCGGGACAGGTACAATGAGCAGTTCTTC. Recombination connected TRBV29-1 to TRBJ2-1, with TRBD1 matching 8 junction bases. Trimming leaves V shorter by 7 bases and J shorter by 4 bases, with the junction holding 9 bases beyond the gene matches. The germline V gene encodes CDR1 SQVTM and CDR2 ANQGSEA. Reading from cysteine to phenylalanine, the CDR3 counts 14 amino acids. Only the CDR3 portion is preserved as DNA: 42 bases, with reading frame beginning at the first base.